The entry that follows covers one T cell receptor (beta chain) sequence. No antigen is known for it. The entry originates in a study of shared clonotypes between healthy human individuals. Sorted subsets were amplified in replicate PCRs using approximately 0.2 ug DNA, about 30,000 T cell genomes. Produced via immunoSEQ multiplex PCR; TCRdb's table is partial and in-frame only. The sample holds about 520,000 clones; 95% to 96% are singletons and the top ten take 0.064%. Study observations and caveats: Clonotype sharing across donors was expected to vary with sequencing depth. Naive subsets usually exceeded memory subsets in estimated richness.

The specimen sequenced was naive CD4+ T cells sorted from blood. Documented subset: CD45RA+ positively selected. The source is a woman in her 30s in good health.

The CDR3 DNA reads TGTGCCAGTAGTATTCCGGGACAGGGCTCCCATGAGCAGTTCTTC. It yields the protein CASSIPGQGSHEQFF. The chain joins TRBV19 to TRBJ2-1, with 9 bases identical to TRBD1. Trimming removed 3 bases from V and 8 bases from J; junction bases left unmatched: 8. Germline values: CDR1 LNHDA, CDR2 SQIVND (reference sequence). The CDR3 covers 15 residues.